This TCR beta chain was captured by sequencing in a study of control samples from healthy donors and cancer patients. Here immunoSEQ multiplex PCR was the method, and the copy in TCRdb shows in-frame clones only, minus some. Of some 96,000 clones listed, more than 85% are singletons. This CDR3 spans 15 amino acids. V shed 2 bases and J shed 7 bases, with 15 bases lying between them. The germline V gene encodes CDR1 SGHTA and CDR2 FQGTGA. Sequencing was performed on blood. This clonotype originated in a woman aged 45-65 years in good health. The chain uses TRBV7-3 and TRBJ2-1; D remains ambiguous. The CDR3 sequence: CASSLAVVRRNEQFF. The CDR3 DNA sequence: TGTGCCAGCAGCTTAGCGGTGGTAAGACGGAATGAGCAGTTCTTC.